Listed below are T cell receptor beta chains from one sample, sequenced in a study of blood T cell repertoires in COVID-19. Here immunoSEQ multiplex PCR was the method, and the copy in TCRdb shows in-frame clones only, minus some. There are about 190,000 clones in the sample; almost 90% occur only once, and 0.62% lies in the top ten. The sequencing sample was made of peripheral blood. Receptor source: a man aged 45-60 years with acute or convalescent COVID-19. CDR3s include the opening cysteine and the closing phenylalanine or tryptophan. A D gene is named only where the DNA matches it firmly. Clone sizes are given selectively: once, few, many, or a class where the clone is expanded.

CDR3nt: TGCAGCGTTGCCCGACAGGGCGACACTGAAGCTTTCTTT
CDR3aa: CSVARQGDTEAFF
j_gene: TRBJ1-1
abundance: NA
v_gene: TRBV29-1
d_gene: TRBD1

CDR3nt: TGCCCCAGGTCGGAAGCTTTCTTT
CDR3aa: CPRSEAFF
j_gene: TRBJ1-1
abundance: few
v_gene: TRBV29-1
d_gene: NA

CDR3nt: TGTGCCAGCAGTAGGGGACATATCTCTGGAAACACCATATATTTT
CDR3aa: CASSRGHISGNTIYF
j_gene: TRBJ1-3
abundance: NA
v_gene: TRBV6-5
d_gene: NA

CDR3nt: TGCGCCAGCAGCTTGGCCGCCCTCGACAGTTATGGAAACACCATATATTTT
CDR3aa: CASSLAALDSYGNTIYF
j_gene: TRBJ1-3
abundance: NA
v_gene: TRBV5-1
d_gene: NA

CDR3nt: TGCAGTGCTAACAGGCAGAGTACGCAGTATTTT
CDR3aa: CSANRQSTQYF
j_gene: TRBJ2-3
abundance: NA
v_gene: TRBV20-1
d_gene: NA

CDR3nt: TGTGCCAGCAGAATTACAGGGGGCAGTTCCTACAATGAGCAGTTCTTC
CDR3aa: CASRITGGSSYNEQFF
j_gene: TRBJ2-1
abundance: NA
v_gene: TRBV7-2
d_gene: TRBD1

CDR3nt: TGTGCCAGCAGGGGGCGTTTGGTAGCACTCAATGAGCAGTTCTTC
CDR3aa: CASRGRLVALNEQFF
j_gene: TRBJ2-1
abundance: NA
v_gene: TRBV28
d_gene: NA

CDR3nt: TGTGCCGCCGGGAGTCAGCCCCAGCATTTT
CDR3aa: CAAGSQPQHF
j_gene: TRBJ1-5
abundance: NA
v_gene: TRBV28
d_gene: NA

CDR3nt: TGTGCCAGTAGTAAGGGGTCGTACAATGAGCAGTTCTTC
CDR3aa: CASSKGSYNEQFF
j_gene: TRBJ2-1
abundance: NA
v_gene: TRBV19
d_gene: NA

CDR3nt: TGTGCCAGTAGTATAGATCGCCTAGAGTGGGACATTCAGTACTTC
CDR3aa: CASSIDRLEWDIQYF
j_gene: TRBJ2-4
abundance: NA
v_gene: TRBV19
d_gene: NA

CDR3nt: TGCGCCAGCAGCCAGACGGACAGGGCCTACGAGCAGTACTTC
CDR3aa: CASSQTDRAYEQYF
j_gene: TRBJ2-7
abundance: NA
v_gene: TRBV4-1
d_gene: TRBD1

CDR3nt: TGTGCCAGTCAACGGGGGAGGGATTCCTACAATGAGCAGTTCTTC
CDR3aa: CASQRGRDSYNEQFF
j_gene: TRBJ2-1
abundance: NA
v_gene: TRBV18
d_gene: TRBD2

CDR3nt: TGTGCCAGCAGCCCCTCGGGGGACGGCTACACCTTC
CDR3aa: CASSPSGDGYTF
j_gene: TRBJ1-2
abundance: NA
v_gene: TRBV9
d_gene: NA

CDR3nt: TGCGCCAGCAGCCCCCTCCACTCTAATGAGCAGTTCTTC
CDR3aa: CASSPLHSNEQFF
j_gene: TRBJ2-1
abundance: NA
v_gene: TRBV5-1
d_gene: NA

CDR3nt: TGTGCCAGCAGCCTAGAGACAGGGCATGATAATGAGCAGTTCTTC
CDR3aa: CASSLETGHDNEQFF
j_gene: TRBJ2-1
abundance: NA
v_gene: TRBV4-2
d_gene: TRBD1

CDR3nt: TGTGCCAGCAGCCCGGGACAGGGGGAAGCACCCCTCCACTTT
CDR3aa: CASSPGQGEAPLHF
j_gene: TRBJ1-6
abundance: NA
v_gene: TRBV9
d_gene: TRBD1

CDR3nt: TGTGCCTGGACAGGGGCTAGCACAGATACGCAGTATTTT
CDR3aa: CAWTGASTDTQYF
j_gene: TRBJ2-3
abundance: NA
v_gene: TRBV11-2
d_gene: TRBD1

CDR3nt: TGTGCCAGCAGCCGTACAGGGTACGAGCAGTACTTC
CDR3aa: CASSRTGYEQYF
j_gene: TRBJ2-7
abundance: NA
v_gene: TRBV5-6
d_gene: NA

CDR3nt: TGTGCCAGCAGCCAAGTTCACACACGCTATGGCTACACCTTC
CDR3aa: CASSQVHTRYGYTF
j_gene: TRBJ1-2
abundance: NA
v_gene: TRBV3-1/TRBV3-2
d_gene: NA

CDR3nt: TGTGCCAGCAGCTTAAAGGGAGGAGAGCAGTTCTTC
CDR3aa: CASSLKGGEQFF
j_gene: TRBJ2-1
abundance: NA
v_gene: TRBV7-9
d_gene: NA

CDR3nt: TGTGCCAGCAGTGAAGCCCGTAACCAGCATTTT
CDR3aa: CASSEARNQHF
j_gene: TRBJ1-5
abundance: once
v_gene: TRBV6-1
d_gene: NA

CDR3nt: TGCGCCAGCAGCCAAGGGATATGGGGACAGAACACTGAAGCTTTCTTT
CDR3aa: CASSQGIWGQNTEAFF
j_gene: TRBJ1-1
abundance: NA
v_gene: TRBV4-1
d_gene: NA

CDR3nt: TGCGCCAGCAGCCAAGATCGGGGCTCCTATAATTCACCCCTCCACTTT
CDR3aa: CASSQDRGSYNSPLHF
j_gene: TRBJ1-6
abundance: NA
v_gene: TRBV4-3
d_gene: NA

CDR3nt: TGTGCCAGCATTCAGGTGCTGGGAAGGGGCGTCACTGAAGCTTTCTTT
CDR3aa: CASIQVLGRGVTEAFF
j_gene: TRBJ1-1
abundance: NA
v_gene: TRBV28
d_gene: NA

CDR3nt: TGTGCCAGCAGAGGACAGGGGGTTCAAGAGACCCAGTACTTC
CDR3aa: CASRGQGVQETQYF
j_gene: TRBJ2-5
abundance: once
v_gene: TRBV11-2
d_gene: TRBD1

CDR3nt: TGTGCCAGCAGCTTGGCGGAGGTAACCGGGGAGCTGTTTTTT
CDR3aa: CASSLAEVTGELFF
j_gene: TRBJ2-2
abundance: NA
v_gene: TRBV5-5
d_gene: NA

CDR3nt: TGTGCCAGCAGTGATGGGCAGCTACCCAGAGTTGAAGCTTTCTTT
CDR3aa: CASSDGQLPRVEAFF
j_gene: TRBJ1-1
abundance: NA
v_gene: TRBV2
d_gene: NA

CDR3nt: TGTGCCAGTACGGCAGGTGGGACAGATACGCAGTATTTT
CDR3aa: CASTAGGTDTQYF
j_gene: TRBJ2-3
abundance: NA
v_gene: TRBV19
d_gene: NA

CDR3nt: TGTGCCAGCAGCCAAGCCCTCGGGACAGATACGCAGTATTTT
CDR3aa: CASSQALGTDTQYF
j_gene: TRBJ2-3
abundance: NA
v_gene: TRBV3-1/TRBV3-2
d_gene: NA

CDR3nt: TGTGCCAGCAGGATAGCGATGAACACTGAAGCTTTCTTT
CDR3aa: CASRIAMNTEAFF
j_gene: TRBJ1-1
abundance: NA
v_gene: TRBV3-1/TRBV3-2
d_gene: NA

CDR3nt: TGTGCCAGCACGTTCGATCAGGTGGGCGAGCAGTACTTC
CDR3aa: CASTFDQVGEQYF
j_gene: TRBJ2-7
abundance: NA
v_gene: TRBV7-9
d_gene: NA

CDR3nt: TGCGCCAGCAGCCAAGACCGGCGGAGGGGCACCATATATTTT
CDR3aa: CASSQDRRRGTIYF
j_gene: TRBJ1-3
abundance: NA
v_gene: TRBV4-3
d_gene: NA

CDR3nt: TGTGCCAGCACTGCAGGGGGAGGCTATGGCTACACCTTC
CDR3aa: CASTAGGGYGYTF
j_gene: TRBJ1-2
abundance: NA
v_gene: TRBV6-5
d_gene: TRBD1

CDR3nt: TGTGCCAGCAGGCGGACAGGGGATCAGCCCCAGCATTTT
CDR3aa: CASRRTGDQPQHF
j_gene: TRBJ1-5
abundance: NA
v_gene: TRBV27
d_gene: TRBD1

CDR3nt: TGCAGCGCCTCGGGGGGTTCTGACAATCAGCCCCAGCATTTT
CDR3aa: CSASGGSDNQPQHF
j_gene: TRBJ1-5
abundance: NA
v_gene: TRBV29-1
d_gene: NA

CDR3nt: TGTGCCAGTACGATCGGTAACTATGGCTACACCTTC
CDR3aa: CASTIGNYGYTF
j_gene: TRBJ1-2
abundance: NA
v_gene: TRBV19
d_gene: NA

CDR3nt: TGTGCCATCAGTGAAGGGACAGGGGTGTCCTACAATGAGCAGTTCTTC
CDR3aa: CAISEGTGVSYNEQFF
j_gene: TRBJ2-1
abundance: NA
v_gene: TRBV10-3
d_gene: TRBD1

CDR3nt: TGCAGCGTTGAAGATACCGGGGGGACTAATGAAAAACTGTTTTTT
CDR3aa: CSVEDTGGTNEKLFF
j_gene: TRBJ1-4
abundance: NA
v_gene: TRBV29-1
d_gene: NA

CDR3nt: TGTGCCTGGAGTGTACAGGGGGCGCATGAGCAGTTCTTC
CDR3aa: CAWSVQGAHEQFF
j_gene: TRBJ2-1
abundance: NA
v_gene: TRBV30
d_gene: TRBD1

CDR3nt: TGCGCCAGCTCCTCCGGGACAGTAAACACCGGGGAGCTGTTTTTT
CDR3aa: CASSSGTVNTGELFF
j_gene: TRBJ2-2
abundance: NA
v_gene: TRBV5-1
d_gene: TRBD1

CDR3nt: TGTGCCAGCAGTTTGCTTTCCGGCACTGAAGCTTTCTTT
CDR3aa: CASSLLSGTEAFF
j_gene: TRBJ1-1
abundance: NA
v_gene: TRBV12-3/TRBV12-4
d_gene: NA

CDR3nt: TGTGCCAGCGGACTAGCGGGGGACACAGATACGCAGTATTTT
CDR3aa: CASGLAGDTDTQYF
j_gene: TRBJ2-3
abundance: NA
v_gene: TRBV19
d_gene: TRBD2

CDR3nt: TGTGCCAGCAGTGAAATTGCGGGGTACTCCGGGGAGCTGTTTTTT
CDR3aa: CASSEIAGYSGELFF
j_gene: TRBJ2-2
abundance: few
v_gene: TRBV2
d_gene: NA

CDR3nt: TGCAGCGTTCCTAGCGGGAACGCAGATACGCAGTATTTT
CDR3aa: CSVPSGNADTQYF
j_gene: TRBJ2-3
abundance: NA
v_gene: TRBV29-1
d_gene: TRBD2

CDR3nt: TGTGCCATCAGTGAGTCAGGACAGGGTAATGAAAAACTGTTTTTT
CDR3aa: CAISESGQGNEKLFF
j_gene: TRBJ1-4
abundance: NA
v_gene: TRBV10-3
d_gene: TRBD1

CDR3nt: TGTGCCAGCAGTATGGTAGGCCACGACTACACAGATACGCAGTATTTT
CDR3aa: CASSMVGHDYTDTQYF
j_gene: TRBJ2-3
abundance: NA
v_gene: TRBV2
d_gene: NA

CDR3nt: TGTGCCAGCAGCTTGTGGAACACCGGGGAGCTGTTTTTT
CDR3aa: CASSLWNTGELFF
j_gene: TRBJ2-2
abundance: NA
v_gene: TRBV28
d_gene: NA

CDR3nt: TGTGCCAGCAGGCCACCGGGACAGGGGGCTTTTAAGCCGGCCAAAAACATTCAGTACTTC
CDR3aa: CASRPPGQGAFKPAKNIQYF
j_gene: TRBJ2-4
abundance: NA
v_gene: TRBV21-1
d_gene: NA

CDR3nt: TGTGCCAGCAGTGGCGGGACTAGCGGGTTCACAGATACGCAGTATTTT
CDR3aa: CASSGGTSGFTDTQYF
j_gene: TRBJ2-3
abundance: NA
v_gene: TRBV28
d_gene: TRBD2

CDR3nt: TGTGCCAGCAGTTACGGACAGTTATACAATGAGCAGTTCTTC
CDR3aa: CASSYGQLYNEQFF
j_gene: TRBJ2-1
abundance: once
v_gene: TRBV6-5
d_gene: NA

CDR3nt: TGTGCCAGCAGCTTAGGTAGTCAGCGGGAGAAAATCGGGGAGCTGTTTTTT
CDR3aa: CASSLGSQREKIGELFF
j_gene: TRBJ2-2
abundance: NA
v_gene: TRBV11-3
d_gene: TRBD2

CDR3nt: TGCAGTGCTAGCGGAGATACGCAGTATTTT
CDR3aa: CSASGDTQYF
j_gene: TRBJ2-3
abundance: NA
v_gene: TRBV20-1
d_gene: NA

CDR3nt: TGTGCCAGCAGCAGGGGTGTGCACACTGAAGCTTTCTTT
CDR3aa: CASSRGVHTEAFF
j_gene: TRBJ1-1
abundance: few
v_gene: TRBV11-2
d_gene: NA

CDR3nt: TGTGCCAGCAGTACTCGGGGGGGAGGCACCGGGGAGCTGTTTTTT
CDR3aa: CASSTRGGGTGELFF
j_gene: TRBJ2-2
abundance: NA
v_gene: TRBV6-6
d_gene: TRBD2

CDR3nt: TGTGCCATCAGTGAGACCCATACGGGACAGGGTTATTCACCCCTCCACTTT
CDR3aa: CAISETHTGQGYSPLHF
j_gene: TRBJ1-6
abundance: NA
v_gene: TRBV10-3
d_gene: TRBD1